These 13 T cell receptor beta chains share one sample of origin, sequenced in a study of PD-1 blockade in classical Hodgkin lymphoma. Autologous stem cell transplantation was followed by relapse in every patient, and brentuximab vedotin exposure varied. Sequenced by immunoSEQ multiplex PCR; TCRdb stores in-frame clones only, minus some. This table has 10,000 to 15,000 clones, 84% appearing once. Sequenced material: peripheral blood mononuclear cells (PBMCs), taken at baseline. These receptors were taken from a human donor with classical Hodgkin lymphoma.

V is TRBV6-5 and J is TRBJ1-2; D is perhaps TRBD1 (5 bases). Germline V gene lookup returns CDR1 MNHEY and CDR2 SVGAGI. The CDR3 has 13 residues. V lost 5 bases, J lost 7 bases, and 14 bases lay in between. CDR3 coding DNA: TGTGCCAGCAGTCTAGGTGGGGCTTCTGGCTACACCTTC. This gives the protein CASSLGGASGYTF.

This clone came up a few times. The CDR3 region is CASSETGVSEQYV. DNA of the CDR3: TGTGCCAGCAGCGAAACAGGGGTAAGCGAGCAGTACGTC. The V call is TRBV11-3, the J call TRBJ2-7, with 7 bases aligning to TRBD1. CDR1 is SGHNT, CDR2 YENEEA, per germline. CDR3 length: 13 amino acids. The J segment lost 6 bases and the V segment lost 5 bases, leaving 7 bases of the junction unmatched.

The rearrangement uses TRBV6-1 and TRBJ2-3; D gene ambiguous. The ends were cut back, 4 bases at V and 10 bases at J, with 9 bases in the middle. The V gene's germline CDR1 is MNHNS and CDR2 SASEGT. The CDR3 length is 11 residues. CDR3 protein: CASSVRVAQYF. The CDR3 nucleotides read TGTGCCAGCAGTGTTCGGGTGGCGCAGTATTTT.

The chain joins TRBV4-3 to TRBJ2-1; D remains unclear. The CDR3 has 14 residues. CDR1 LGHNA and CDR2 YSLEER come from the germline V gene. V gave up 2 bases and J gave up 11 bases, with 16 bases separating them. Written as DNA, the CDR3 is TGCGCCAGCAGCCAAAAGGTTCAAGCGACCAAGCAGTTCTTC. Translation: CASSQKVQATKQFF.

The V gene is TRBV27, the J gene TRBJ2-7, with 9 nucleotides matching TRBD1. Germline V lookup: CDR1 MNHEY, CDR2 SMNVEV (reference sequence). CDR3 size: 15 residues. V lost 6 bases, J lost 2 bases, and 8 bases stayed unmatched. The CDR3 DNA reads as TGTGCCAGCAGCCCCCTGGGACAGGGCACCTACGAGCAGTACGTC. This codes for CASSPLGQGTYEQYV.

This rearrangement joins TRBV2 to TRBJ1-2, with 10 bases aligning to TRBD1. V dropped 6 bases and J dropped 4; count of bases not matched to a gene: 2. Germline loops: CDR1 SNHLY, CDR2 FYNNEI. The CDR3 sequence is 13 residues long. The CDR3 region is CASRGQGIYGYTF. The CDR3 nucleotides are TGTGCCAGCAGGGGACAGGGGATCTATGGCTACACCTTC.

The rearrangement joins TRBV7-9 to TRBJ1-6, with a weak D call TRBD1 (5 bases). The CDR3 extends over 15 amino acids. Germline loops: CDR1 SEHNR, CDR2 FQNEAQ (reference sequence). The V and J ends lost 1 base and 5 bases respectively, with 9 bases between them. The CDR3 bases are TGTGCCAGCAGCTTAGGGGGGAGAAATAATTCACCCCTCCACTTT. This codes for CASSLGGRNNSPLHF.

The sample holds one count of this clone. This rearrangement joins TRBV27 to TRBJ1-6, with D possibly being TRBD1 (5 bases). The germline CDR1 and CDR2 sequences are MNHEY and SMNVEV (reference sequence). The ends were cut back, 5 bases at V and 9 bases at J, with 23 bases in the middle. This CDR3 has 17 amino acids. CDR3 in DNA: TGTGCCAGCAGTACCCGTAGCAGGGCGTCCCGAATTTCACCCCTCCACTTT. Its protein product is CASSTRSRASRISPLHF.

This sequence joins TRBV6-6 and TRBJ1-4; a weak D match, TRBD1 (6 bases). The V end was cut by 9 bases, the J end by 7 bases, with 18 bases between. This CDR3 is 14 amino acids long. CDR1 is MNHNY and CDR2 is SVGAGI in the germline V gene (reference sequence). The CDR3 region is CASSVRDKPEKLFF. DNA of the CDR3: TGTGCCAGTTCGGTCCGGGACAAACCTGAAAAACTGTTTTTT.

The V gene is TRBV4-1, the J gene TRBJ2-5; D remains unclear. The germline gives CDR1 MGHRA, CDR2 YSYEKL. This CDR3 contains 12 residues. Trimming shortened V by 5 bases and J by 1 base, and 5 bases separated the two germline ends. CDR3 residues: CASSSPQETQYF. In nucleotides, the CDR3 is TGCGCCAGCAGCTCGCCCCAAGAGACCCAGTACTTC.

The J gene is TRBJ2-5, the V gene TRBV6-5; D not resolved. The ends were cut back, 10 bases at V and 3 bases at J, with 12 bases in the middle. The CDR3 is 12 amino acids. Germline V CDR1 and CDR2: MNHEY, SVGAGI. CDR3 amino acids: CATTTMEETQYF. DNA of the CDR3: TGTGCCACCACCACTATGGAAGAGACCCAGTACTTC.

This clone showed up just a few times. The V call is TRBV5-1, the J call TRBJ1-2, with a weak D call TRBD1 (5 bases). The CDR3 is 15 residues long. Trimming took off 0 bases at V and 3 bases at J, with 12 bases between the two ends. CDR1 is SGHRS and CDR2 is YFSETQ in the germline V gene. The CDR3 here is CASSLGGTLDYGYTF. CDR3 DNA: TGCGCCAGCAGCTTGGGCGGGACGTTGGACTATGGCTACACCTTC.

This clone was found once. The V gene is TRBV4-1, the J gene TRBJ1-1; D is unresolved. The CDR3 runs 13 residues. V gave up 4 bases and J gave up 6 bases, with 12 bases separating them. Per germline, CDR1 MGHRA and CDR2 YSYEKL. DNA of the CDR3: TGCGCCAGCAGCCTCACCGGGCTCGCTGAAGCTTTCTTT. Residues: CASSLTGLAEAFF.